The 10 T cell receptor beta chains below all came from one sample that was sequenced in a study of OX40 agonist ivuxolimab in advanced cancers. Sequenced by immunoSEQ multiplex PCR; TCRdb stores in-frame clones only, minus some. The repertoire holds approximately 81,000 clones, with about 93% as singletons. The sample in question was CD4+ or CD8+ T cells sorted from blood, obtained in a trial of the OX40 agonist ivuxolimab. These TCRs come from an adult with an advanced solid tumor such as melanoma, head and neck, liver or kidney cancer.

The V and J genes are TRBV18 and TRBJ2-5, with 10 positions matching TRBD2. The V gene's germline CDR1 is KGHSH and CDR2 LQKENI. V dropped 2 bases and J dropped 3; count of bases not matched to a gene: 9. This CDR3 region has 17 residues. For the CDR3, the DNA is TGTGCCAGCTCACCAGCGGCTAGCGGGGGTCGGGAAGAGACCCAGTACTTC. Residues: CASSPAASGGREETQYF.

This chain connects TRBV30 to TRBJ1-5; D not resolved. V was cut by 1 base and J by 6 bases, with 10 bases left in between. Germline V gene data show CDR1 as GTSNPN and CDR2 as SVGIG (reference sequence). The CDR3 is 13 amino acids. This chain's CDR3 is CAWSAWEGQPQHF. The CDR3 DNA reads TGTGCCTGGAGTGCTTGGGAGGGTCAGCCCCAGCATTTT.

The genes are TRBV19 and TRBJ2-1, with D maybe TRBD2 (5 bases). The CDR3 extends over 13 amino acids. Germline-derived CDR1 and CDR2 are LNHDA and SQIVND (reference sequence). V lost 1 base, J lost 7 bases, and 8 bases lay in between. CDR3 bases: TGTGCCAGTAGTATAGTTTGGAGGAATGAGCAGTTCTTC. Its protein product is CASSIVWRNEQFF.

This clone occurred once. This chain links TRBV6-5 with TRBJ1-1, with D possibly being TRBD1 (6 bases). With 2 bases removed from V and 4 bases from J, the gap between germline ends came to 14 bases. Germline CDR1 reads MNHEY; CDR2 reads SVGAGI. The CDR3 totals 15 residues. The DNA for the CDR3 is TGTGCCAGCAGTTACCGTACAGGGAGTTCCACTGAAGCTTTCTTT. Translating it yields CASSYRTGSSTEAFF.

The V and J genes are TRBV29-1 and TRBJ1-2; D uncertain. This CDR3 spans 13 amino acids. Trimming removed 4 bases from V and 8 bases from J, with 17 bases in between. Germline V gene sequence: CDR1 SQVTM, CDR2 ANQGSEA. The CDR3 DNA reads TGCAGCGTTGTTCCGGCACCGCAACGGGGCTACACCTTC. Translating it yields CSVVPAPQRGYTF.

This clone was recorded once. The rearrangement joins TRBV19 to TRBJ1-2; D ambiguous. In germline, CDR1 is LNHDA, CDR2 SQIVND (reference sequence). The CDR3 contains 14 residues. Trimming removed 4 bases from V and 8 bases from J, with 17 bases in between. The CDR3 sequence is CASSTGLAAGGYTF. The CDR3 coding sequence is TGTGCCAGTAGTACCGGATTGGCGGCCGGGGGCTACACCTTC.

The rearrangement uses TRBV6-4 and TRBJ1-1; D not resolved. Trimming stripped 6 bases from V and 3 bases from J, with 11 bases between. The CDR3 extends over 13 amino acids. CDR1 is MRHNA and CDR2 is SNTAGT in the germline V gene. The CDR3 sequence: CASSQTYYTEAFF. The CDR3 DNA is TGTGCCAGCAGCCAGACATACTACACTGAAGCTTTCTTT.

The chain links TRBV9 to TRBJ1-1, with 8 bases that match TRBD1. This CDR3 is 15 amino acids long. J gave up 5 bases and V 2 bases, and 8 bases lay outside the gene matches. Germline V gives CDR1 SGDLS, CDR2 YYNGEE. CDR3: CASSVGDRKRTEAFF. CDR3 DNA: TGTGCCAGCAGCGTTGGGGACAGGAAGAGGACTGAAGCTTTCTTT.

This clone appeared a single time. One end of the junction is discordant with germline, which a read error may explain. The CDR3 DNA follows: TGTGCCAGCAGTTTAGGGGGGAATATTCTGAAGTGGGTCTTT. It is translated as CASSLGGNILKWVF. V gene TRBV27 combines with J gene TRBJ1-1; D is perhaps TRBD1 (5 bases). Germline V gene lookup returns CDR1 MNHEY and CDR2 SMNVEV (reference sequence). CDR3 length: 14 residues.

The chain links TRBV4-2 to TRBJ2-6; no reliable D call. The CDR3 extends over 16 amino acids. CDR1 and CDR2 (germline): LGHNA, YNFKEQ. Trimming removed 1 base at V and 0 bases at J, with 7 bases between. CDR3: CASSQVQTSGANVLTF. DNA for the CDR3: TGTGCCAGCAGCCAAGTCCAGACCTCTGGGGCCAACGTCCTGACTTTC.